This T cell receptor (beta chain) was identified during a study of cytomegalovirus exposure and HLA in healthy donors. Study-wide findings and caveats: In vitro work confirmed that a few CMV-associated chains recognize CMV antigens.

The V and J ends lost 4 bases and 1 base respectively, with 4 bases between them. Germline lookup yields CDR1 KGHSH and CDR2 LQKENI. This CDR3 contains 12 residues. This clone turned up a few times. Its matching antigen is unknown. This PCR relied on a set of 60 Vbeta primers and 13 Jbeta primers. The table came from immunoSEQ multiplex PCR; TCRdb's copy has only in-frame clones and leaves some out. Of fewer than 250,000 clones listed, over 70% are singletons. The receptor was isolated from a woman between 18 and 29 years old in good health and CMV-seronegative. The rearrangement uses TRBV18 and TRBJ1-1; D ambiguous. Sequenced input: PBMCs. This CDR3 is CASSLQNTEAFF. The CDR3 coding sequence is TGTGCCAGCTCACTACAGAACACTGAAGCTTTCTTT.